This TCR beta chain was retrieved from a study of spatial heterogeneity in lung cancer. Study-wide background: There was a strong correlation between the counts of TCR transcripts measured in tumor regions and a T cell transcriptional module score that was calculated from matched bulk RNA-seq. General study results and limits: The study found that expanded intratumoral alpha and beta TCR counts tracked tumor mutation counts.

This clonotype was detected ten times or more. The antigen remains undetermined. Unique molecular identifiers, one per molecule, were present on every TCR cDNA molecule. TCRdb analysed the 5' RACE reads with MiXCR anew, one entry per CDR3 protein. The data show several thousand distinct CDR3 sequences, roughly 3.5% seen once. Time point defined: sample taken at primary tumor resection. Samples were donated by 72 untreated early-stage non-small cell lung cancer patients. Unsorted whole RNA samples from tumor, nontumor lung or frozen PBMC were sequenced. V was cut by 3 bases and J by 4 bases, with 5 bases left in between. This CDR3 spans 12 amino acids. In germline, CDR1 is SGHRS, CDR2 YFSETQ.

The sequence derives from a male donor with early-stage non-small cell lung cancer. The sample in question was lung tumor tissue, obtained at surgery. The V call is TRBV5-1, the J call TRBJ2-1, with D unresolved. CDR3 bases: TGCGCCAGCAGCTCATTATACAATGAGCAGTTCTTC. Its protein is CASSSLYNEQFF.